These 12 T cell receptor beta chains were all obtained from the same sample, sequenced in a study of T-cell memory formation after mild COVID-19. Each CDR3 protein is one row after TCRdb ran MiXCR on the 5' RACE reads. The sample carries about 560,000 distinct CDR3 sequences, approximately 18% recorded once. The sequencing sample was made of PBMCs or a T cell subset sorted from them (not recorded which). The receptors derive from an adult woman who had mild COVID-19 (a few samples of this study predate the infection). Cell type and time point are not known.

This clonotype was detected ten times or more. The V gene is TRBV9, the J gene TRBJ2-7; 9 bases are a match to TRBD1. This CDR3 spans 13 amino acids. Germline lookup yields CDR1 SGDLS and CDR2 YYNGEE. V shed 3 bases, J shed 2 bases, and the junction held 0 bases outside the gene matches. This CDR3 is CASSGQGAYEQYF. The CDR3 region has the DNA TGTGCCAGCAGCGGACAGGGGGCCTACGAGCAGTACTTC.

This clonotype was seen more than once but under ten times. V usage is TRBV27 and J usage is TRBJ1-4; D might be TRBD1 (5 bases). The CDR3 is 14 amino acids. Trimming pared 2 bases from V and 7 bases from J, leaving 11 bases between. Germline V gene sequence: CDR1 MNHEY, CDR2 SMNVEV (reference sequence). The CDR3 protein is CASSLQGVSEKLFF. The CDR3 nucleotides read TGTGCCAGCAGTTTACAGGGAGTGAGTGAAAAACTGTTTTTT. Combining the CDR3 with reference TRBV27 and TRBJ1-4 gives the whole variable domain EAQVTQNPRYLITVTGKKLTVTCSQNMNHEYMSWYRQDPGLGLRQIYYSMNVEVTDKGDVPEGYKVSRKEKRNFPLILESPSPNQTSLYFCASSLQGVSEKLFFGSGTQLSVL.

V usage is TRBV5-4 and J usage is TRBJ1-6; D might be TRBD1 (6 bases). This CDR3 has 17 residues. Between the trimmed V and J ends, which lost 5 bases and 7 bases, there was a span of 22 bases. Per the germline V gene, CDR1 is SGHNT and CDR2 is YYREEE (reference sequence). CDR3 sequence reads: CASSPGVARTANSPLHF. As DNA, the CDR3 is TGTGCCAGCAGTCCAGGCGTGGCTCGGACAGCGAATTCACCCCTCCACTTT.

The V gene is TRBV12-3 or TRBV12-4, the J gene TRBJ2-1; 7 bases line up with TRBD2. V shed 3 bases and J 2 bases; nucleotides not matched to a gene: 4. The length of the CDR3 is 15 residues. The DNA of the CDR3 is TGTGCCAGCAGTTTGTGGGGGGGACCCTACAATGAGCAGTTCTTC. Protein sequence: CASSLWGGPYNEQFF.

V usage is TRBV7-9 and J usage is TRBJ2-7; maybe TRBD2 (5 bases). Germline values: CDR1 SEHNR, CDR2 FQNEAQ (reference sequence). V lost 5 bases, J lost 6 bases, and 20 bases lay in between. The CDR3 has 15 residues. DNA of the CDR3: TGTGCCAGCAGCCCCACCGCCACTAGACCCCTCGAGCAGTACTTC. This translates into CASSPTATRPLEQYF.

The chain carries TRBV7-9 and TRBJ2-1; 11 bases line up with TRBD2. The trim removed 7 bases at V and 8 bases at J, leaving 7 bases unmatched. Per the germline V gene, CDR1 is SEHNR and CDR2 is FQNEAQ (reference sequence). The CDR3 length is 14 residues. This CDR3 reads CASTRLAGSYEQFF. DNA for the CDR3: TGTGCCAGCACCCGACTAGCGGGGTCGTATGAGCAGTTCTTC. Full variable domain (missing parts from reference TRBV7-9 and TRBJ2-1): DTGVSQNPRHKITKRGQNVTFRCDPISEHNRLYWYRQTLGQGPEFLTYFQNEAQLEKSRLLSDRFSAERPKGSFSTLEIQRTEQGDSAMYLCASTRLAGSYEQFFGPGTRLTVL.

This clonotype was observed at least ten times. The V gene is TRBV12-3 or TRBV12-4, the J gene TRBJ2-5; unclear D gene. V gave up 0 bases and J gave up 2 bases, with 7 bases separating them. The CDR3 length is 14 residues. CDR3 amino acids: CASSLAIRQETQYF. CDR3 bases: TGTGCCAGCAGTTTAGCGATCCGTCAAGAGACCCAGTACTTC.

This clonotype was recorded at least ten times. CDR3 region: CASSPGLASGYEQYF. CDR3 coding DNA: TGTGCCAGCAGCCCGGGACTAGCGTCGGGCTACGAGCAGTACTTC. The chain is built from TRBV7-9 and TRBJ2-7; 10 bases agree with TRBD2. The germline V gene encodes CDR1 SEHNR and CDR2 FQNEAQ (reference sequence). The ends lost 5 bases at V and 3 bases at J; junction bases unmatched: 7. The CDR3 extends over 15 amino acids.

V is TRBV2 and J is TRBJ1-4; unclear D gene. With 9 bases removed from V and 5 bases from J, the gap between germline ends came to 13 bases. This CDR3 region has 13 residues. The germline V gene has CDR1 SNHLY and CDR2 FYNNEI. CDR3 coding DNA: TGTGCCAGAGGGCCCTCCCCCAATGAAAAACTGTTTTTT. Protein product: CARGPSPNEKLFF.

The chain carries TRBV7-2 and TRBJ1-6; TRBD1 matches at 7 bases. The V segment lost 6 bases and the J segment 5 bases; nucleotides outside the gene matches: 10. Germline-derived CDR1 and CDR2 are SGHTA and FQGNSA. This CDR3 has 16 residues. CDR3 region: CASRSKGASDNSPLHF. CDR3 nucleotide sequence: TGTGCCAGCAGATCTAAGGGGGCATCTGATAATTCACCCCTCCACTTT.

This clonotype was counted between two and nine times. The rearrangement joins TRBV5-1 to TRBJ2-7, with TRBD2 identical over 7 bases. This CDR3 has 14 residues. The germline V gene encodes CDR1 SGHRS and CDR2 YFSETQ. J gave up 5 bases and V 4 bases, and 9 bases lay outside the gene matches. CDR3 protein: CASSGGVVKNEQYF. The CDR3 coding sequence is TGCGCCAGCAGCGGGGGGGTCGTTAAAAACGAGCAGTACTTC.

This clonotype turned up a few times. The rearrangement uses TRBV2 and TRBJ2-6; 7 bases agree with TRBD1. The germline gives CDR1 SNHLY, CDR2 FYNNEI. V lost 5 bases and J lost 0; bases outside the gene matches: 7. This CDR3 comprises 17 residues. The CDR3 sequence: CASSPDRPLSGANVLTF. CDR3 bases: TGTGCCAGCAGTCCGGACAGGCCCCTCTCTGGGGCCAACGTCCTGACTTTC.